The 19 T cell receptor beta chains reported below all come from one sample, sequenced in a study of blood T cell repertoires in COVID-19. Sequencing was performed with immunoSEQ multiplex PCR; in TCRdb, only in-frame clones are kept and a portion is missing. The sample carries 200,000 to 250,000 clones, approximately 80% recorded once. The sequencing sample was made of PBMCs or T cells enriched from blood (not recorded which). The source is a woman aged 40-49 years with acute COVID-19.

In the case of this clone: At one of its ends the junction is not consistent with the germline gene, which may arise from a read error. V is TRBV4-2 and J is TRBJ2-3, with 7 bases matching TRBD2. This CDR3 contains 15 residues. Germline CDR1 and CDR2: LGHNA and YNFKEQ. The CDR3 here is CASSKDERGTDTQYF. CDR3 in DNA: TGTGCCAGCAGCAAAGACGAGCGGGGTACAGATACGCAGTATTTT.

The count of this clone is one. CDR3 in DNA: TGTGCCAGCAGCTCGGACATTTGGGAAAAACTGTTTTTT. Protein: CASSSDIWEKLFF. The V gene is TRBV5-5, the J gene TRBJ1-4, with D perhaps matching TRBD1 (5 bases). Per germline, CDR1 SGHKS and CDR2 YYEKEE (reference sequence). Deletions cut 3 bases from V and 8 bases from J, with 11 bases between. The CDR3 is made up of 13 amino acids.

V usage is TRBV9 and J usage is TRBJ2-7, with TRBD2 matching over 14 bases. The CDR3 is made up of 14 amino acids. After removal of 4 bases from V and 6 bases from J, the junction contained 3 bases not matched to a gene. Germline-derived CDR1 and CDR2 are SGDLS and YYNGEE. CDR3 DNA: TGTGCCAGCAGCATCGGGACTAGCGGGAGCGAGCAGTACTTC. Its protein is CASSIGTSGSEQYF.

This clone was detected once. The chain links TRBV6-5 to TRBJ2-1, with unresolved D. CDR3 length: 16 amino acids. Germline CDR1 reads MNHEY; CDR2 reads SVGAGI. With 0 bases removed from V and 0 bases from J, the gap between germline ends came to 9 bases. The CDR3 bases are TGTGCCAGCAGTTACTCAGCGTTGAGCTCCTACAATGAGCAGTTCTTC. As protein: CASSYSALSSYNEQFF.

Note on this clone: This same CDR3 is encoded by further DNA sequences in the sample. This rearrangement joins TRBV5-6 to TRBJ2-5; no definite D call. The CDR3 consists of 13 residues. With 0 bases removed from V and 3 bases from J, the gap between germline ends came to 6 bases. Germline assignment: CDR1 SGHDT and CDR2 YYEEEE. For the CDR3, the DNA is TGTGCCAGCAGCTTGGCCCCGGAAGAGACCCAGTACTTC. This encodes CASSLAPEETQYF. The full variable domain, in which reference TRBV5-6 and TRBJ2-5 provide the parts outside the CDR3, is DAGVTQSPTHLIKTRGQQVTLRCSPKSGHDTVSWYQQALGQGPQFIFQYYEEEERQRGNFPDRFSGHQFPNYSSELNVNALLLGDSALYLCASSLAPEETQYFGPGTRLLVL.

This chain connects TRBV7-2 to TRBJ2-3; 9 bases line up with TRBD2. The germline gives CDR1 SGHTA, CDR2 FQGNSA. With V trimmed by 7 bases and J by 2 bases, 16 bases remained unmatched. This CDR3 region has 18 residues. The CDR3 is CASITHPLAGMYTDTQYF. The CDR3 DNA reads as TGTGCCAGCATCACCCATCCGCTAGCGGGGATGTACACAGATACGCAGTATTTT.

The chain has TRBV9 and TRBJ2-7; 9 bases are a match to TRBD1. The trim removed 0 bases at V and 5 bases at J, leaving 3 bases unmatched. The germline V gene encodes CDR1 SGDLS and CDR2 YYNGEE. The CDR3 is 14 residues long. CDR3 sequence: CASSVEGQGDEQYF. CDR3 DNA sequence: TGTGCCAGCAGCGTAGAGGGACAGGGTGACGAGCAGTACTTC.

This clone was seen a handful of times. The chain carries TRBV28 and TRBJ1-1; 8 bases are a match to TRBD1. Germline-derived CDR1 and CDR2 are MDHEN and SYDVKM. This CDR3 has 12 residues. Unmatched junction bases numbered 6, after V lost 5 bases and J lost 10 bases. The DNA for the CDR3 is TGTGCCAGCAGTCCCGGACAGGGTGGAGCTTTCTTT. Translating it yields CASSPGQGGAFF.

J is TRBJ1-5 and V is TRBV19; D gene ambiguous. Trimming shortened V by 5 bases and J by 2 bases, and 13 bases separated the two germline ends. Per germline, CDR1 LNHDA and CDR2 SQIVND (reference sequence). The CDR3 runs 15 residues. Here the CDR3 reads CASSPPGVGNQPQHF. CDR3 nucleotide sequence: TGTGCCAGTAGTCCCCCCGGGGTGGGCAATCAGCCCCAGCATTTT.

The chain carries TRBV27 and TRBJ1-1, with D hard to call. The CDR3 has 14 amino acids. V was shortened by 4 bases and J by 4 bases, with 13 bases between the two germline ends. CDR1 and CDR2 from the germline V gene are MNHEY and SMNVEV (reference sequence). The CDR3 DNA sequence: TGTGCCAGCAGTTGGGCGGAGGGTAGCACTGAAGCTTTCTTT. It encodes CASSWAEGSTEAFF.

The rearrangement uses TRBV5-4 and TRBJ1-1; D not certain. From germline, CDR1 is SGHNT and CDR2 YYREEE (reference sequence). The V and J ends lost 3 bases and 0 bases respectively, with 15 bases between them. The CDR3 is 16 amino acids. The CDR3 DNA is TGTGCCAGCAGCTCGTCAGGAAGGAGGATGAACACTGAAGCTTTCTTT. It translates to CASSSSGRRMNTEAFF.

The V call is TRBV14, the J call TRBJ2-1; D is perhaps TRBD2 (6 bases). The CDR3 consists of 15 residues. V was trimmed by 4 bases and J by 13 bases, leaving 23 bases between them. Germline V gives CDR1 SGHDN, CDR2 FVKESK. CDR3 in DNA: TGTGCCAGCAGCCCGACCCGGATTAGCGGCCGTTTCCAGTTCTTC. Protein sequence: CASSPTRISGRFQFF.

The chain uses TRBV4-2 and TRBJ2-1, with 10 nucleotides matching TRBD2. Per the germline V gene, CDR1 is LGHNA and CDR2 is YNFKEQ. With 0 bases clipped from V and 3 bases from J, the junction kept 2 bases outside the gene matches. The CDR3 is 16 residues long. In nucleotides, the CDR3 is TGTGCCAGCAGCCAAGATTCTAGCGGGGGCTACAATGAGCAGTTCTTC. Translated, it gives CASSQDSSGGYNEQFF.

A remark on this clone: The CDR3 end shows no conserved phenylalanine or tryptophan, and so a read error is likely. The DNA is omitted, as the CDR3 cannot be located on it reliably, and the CDR3 follows TCRdb's listing. The chain recombines TRBV27 with TRBJ1-2. Germline CDR1 reads MNHEY; CDR2 reads SMNVEV (reference sequence). The CDR3 spans 14 residues, counting both ends. CDR3 in amino acids: CASILFLGGEGHTL.

The V and J genes are TRBV7-9 and TRBJ1-1; tentative D call: TRBD1 (5 bases). V lost 5 bases and J lost 0, with 7 bases in between. The V gene's germline CDR1 is SEHNR and CDR2 FQNEAQ (reference sequence). The CDR3 is 13 amino acids. This chain's CDR3 is CASSPQVNTEAFF. The CDR3 DNA sequence: TGTGCCAGCAGCCCACAGGTGAACACTGAAGCTTTCTTT.

This chain links TRBV7-2 with TRBJ1-1, with D unresolved. Germline CDR1 and CDR2: SGHTA and FQGNSA. CDR3 length: 15 amino acids. V was cut by 5 bases and J by 0 bases, with 13 bases left in between. The CDR3 here is CASSEWGVMNTEAFF. DNA of the CDR3: TGTGCCAGCAGCGAGTGGGGAGTGATGAACACTGAAGCTTTCTTT.

The chain combines TRBV7-9 with TRBJ1-1, with 10 bases matching TRBD1. CDR1 SEHNR and CDR2 FQNEAQ come from the germline V gene (reference sequence). With 2 bases clipped from V and 5 bases from J, the junction kept 5 bases outside the gene matches. This CDR3 contains 15 residues. The CDR3 spells CASSLSTGGETEAFF. DNA of the CDR3: TGTGCCAGCAGCTTATCGACAGGGGGCGAGACTGAAGCTTTCTTT.

This clone was seen only a few times. This chain uses TRBV30 with TRBJ2-2, with TRBD1 as a possible D gene (5 bases). V lost 0 bases and J 6 bases, leaving 14 bases between the germline ends. The germline V gene encodes CDR1 GTSNPN and CDR2 SVGIG (reference sequence). The CDR3 length is 15 residues. The CDR3 here is CAWSVRGHRAGELFF. Written as DNA, the CDR3 is TGTGCCTGGAGTGTACGTGGACATCGGGCCGGGGAGCTGTTTTTT. The variable domain in full, completed from reference TRBV30 and TRBJ2-2, reads SQTIHQWPATLVQPVGSPLSLECTVEGTSNPNLYWYRQAAGRGLQLLFYSVGIGQISSEVPQNLSASRPQDRQFILSSKKLLLSDSGFYLCAWSVRGHRAGELFFGEGSRLTVL.

This clone was seen a handful of times. The chain uses TRBV13 and TRBJ1-3; 8 bases are shared with TRBD1. Germline CDR1 PRHDT, CDR2 FYEKMQ (reference sequence). Germline trimming cut 6 bases from V and 0 bases from J; bases unmatched to any gene: 7. CDR3 size: 16 residues. The CDR3 sequence is CASSYGQGFSGNTIYF. DNA for the CDR3: TGTGCCAGCAGTTACGGACAGGGTTTCTCTGGAAACACCATATATTTT.